This T cell receptor beta chain emerged from a study of CD8+CD57+ T cells in acquired aplastic anemia. Regarding the study as a whole: A set of around 30 CD8+ CDR3 sequences was shared between patients and controls, and these sequences appeared highly expressed in patients.

As for this clonotype: Antigen: not known.

The CDR3 runs to 14 residues. Germline V gene lookup returns CDR1 SGDLS and CDR2 YYNGEE. V lost 4 bases and J lost 4, with 14 bases in between. TCR beta VDJ and CDR3 were profiled, and genomic DNA was the template. TCRdb passed the reads through MiXCR, listing each CDR3 protein once. This table has around 150,000 distinct CDR3 sequences, 71% appearing once. All sequencing subjects had displayed CD8+CD57+ cell expansion on flow cytometry. V is TRBV9 and J is TRBJ2-5; TRBD2 is a possible D gene (6 bases). The sequenced sample consisted of sorted CD4+, CD8+, or CD8+CD57+ T cells (not recorded which) from PBMCs. The TCR was taken from a human donor with aplastic anemia. The CDR3 coding sequence is TGTGCCAGCAGCCAAGAGGAGGGTTCAGAGACCCAGTACTTC. Protein sequence: CASSQEEGSETQYF.